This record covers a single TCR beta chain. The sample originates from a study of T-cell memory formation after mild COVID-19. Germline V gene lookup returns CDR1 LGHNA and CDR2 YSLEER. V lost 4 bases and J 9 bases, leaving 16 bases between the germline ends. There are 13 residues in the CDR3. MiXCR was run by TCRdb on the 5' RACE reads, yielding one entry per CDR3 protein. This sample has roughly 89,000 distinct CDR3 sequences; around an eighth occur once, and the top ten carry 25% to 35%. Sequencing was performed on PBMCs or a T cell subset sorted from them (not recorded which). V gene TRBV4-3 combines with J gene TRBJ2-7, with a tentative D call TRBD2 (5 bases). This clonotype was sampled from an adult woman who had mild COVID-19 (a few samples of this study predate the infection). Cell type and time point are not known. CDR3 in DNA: TGCGCCAGCAGCCTAGACCCGGGAATGGGGCAGTACTTC. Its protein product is CASSLDPGMGQYF.